A selection of T cell receptor beta chains follows, all from one sample in a study of shared clonotypes between healthy human individuals. Assay: immunoSEQ multiplex PCR; the TCRdb copy retains only in-frame clones and omits some. The sample includes roughly 1.4 million clones, 98% of them seen just once. Sequencing was done on a sample of naive CD4+ T cells sorted from blood. The receptors originated from a man younger than 45 in good health. The CDR3 runs from the conserved cysteine through the conserved F or W. A D gene is named only where the DNA matches it firmly. Only part of the rows carry a size: once, few, many, or a class if the clone is expanded.

d_call j_call v_call clone_size cdr3_nt cdr3_aa
TRBD1 TRBJ1-5 TRBV5-5 . TGTGCCAGCAGCAGACTTTCCTGGACAGGAGCCGAGCCCCAGCATTTT CASSRLSWTGAEPQHF
. TRBJ2-2 TRBV10-1 . TGCGCCAGCAGTGAGAATTTGGGGTCTAGAGGTTCGGGGGAGCTGTTTTTT CASSENLGSRGSGELFF
. TRBJ1-5 TRBV15 once TGTGCCACCAGCAGAGACCTTCGGTCGTCACTAACCACTTATAGCAATCAGCCCCAGCATTTT CATSRDLRSSLTTYSNQPQHF
. TRBJ2-5 TRBV6-6 . TGTGCCAGCAGTTACCGTAAAGAGACCCAGTACTTC CASSYRKETQYF
TRBD2 TRBJ2-4 TRBV5-1 . TGCGCCAGCAGCTTGTTGGCGGGGGAAAACATTCAGTACTTC CASSLLAGENIQYF
. TRBJ1-5 TRBV5-1 . TGCGCCAGCAGCGTTCGCAGTAGCAATCAGCCCCAGCATTTT CASSVRSSNQPQHF
TRBD2 TRBJ2-3 TRBV29-1 . TGCAGCGTTGGCGGGAGGGCCATAGATACGCAGTATTTT CSVGGRAIDTQYF
TRBD2 TRBJ2-1 TRBV4-2 . TGTGCCAGCAGCCAAGATCTCGGGCTAGCGGGAGTGCAGCAGTTCTTC CASSQDLGLAGVQQFF
. TRBJ1-1 TRBV18 . TGTGCCAGCTCACCACGGCGGGAGAACACTGAAGCTTTCTTT CASSPRRENTEAFF
TRBD1 TRBJ1-1 TRBV10-3 . TGTGCCATCAGTGCAGGGGGCACTGAAGCTTTCTTT CAISAGGTEAFF
. TRBJ2-1 TRBV19 . TGTGCCAGTAGCCATAGCGGTGGGTACAATGAGCAGTTCTTC CASSHSGGYNEQFF
TRBD1 TRBJ2-7 TRBV7-9 . TGTGCCAGCAGCTCCCCCTCCACTGGGGGGACAGGGGGCGCTTACGAGCAGTACTTC CASSSPSTGGTGGAYEQYF
. TRBJ2-3 TRBV12-5 . TGTGCTAGTGGTCTTAGCGGTACAGATACGCAGTATTTT CASGLSGTDTQYF
. TRBJ2-2 TRBV11-2 once TGTGCCAGCAGCTTTGGGCGGTCGAACACCGGGGAGCTGTTTTTT CASSFGRSNTGELFF
. TRBJ2-3 TRBV11-1 . TGTGCCAGCAGTATAGGGCCCCCAGATACGCAGTATTTT CASSIGPPDTQYF
. TRBJ1-3 TRBV19 . TGTGCCAGTAGTATTTTTTGGTCGGCCGGATCCTTCTCTGGAAACACCATATATTTT CASSIFWSAGSFSGNTIYF
TRBD2 TRBJ2-1 TRBV7-9 many TGTGCCAGCAGCTTATACTTAGCGGGTAACAATGAGCAGTTCTTC CASSLYLAGNNEQFF
. TRBJ1-5 TRBV6-6 . TGTGCCAGCAGCTCTCTACCCCGCGGTTCAAATCAGCCCCAGCATTTT CASSSLPRGSNQPQHF
. TRBJ2-2 TRBV6-1 . TGTGCCAGCAGTCACCTTCTGGGGGACGGGGAGCTGTTTTTT CASSHLLGDGELFF
TRBD1 TRBJ1-5 TRBV23-1 once TGCGCCAGCATTCAGACCAGACAGGGGGAAGGTCAGCCCCAGCATTTT CASIQTRQGEGQPQHF
TRBD2 TRBJ2-2 TRBV11-3 . TGTGCCAGCAGCTTAGCCCTAGCGGGAGCCGGGGAGCTGTTTTTT CASSLALAGAGELFF